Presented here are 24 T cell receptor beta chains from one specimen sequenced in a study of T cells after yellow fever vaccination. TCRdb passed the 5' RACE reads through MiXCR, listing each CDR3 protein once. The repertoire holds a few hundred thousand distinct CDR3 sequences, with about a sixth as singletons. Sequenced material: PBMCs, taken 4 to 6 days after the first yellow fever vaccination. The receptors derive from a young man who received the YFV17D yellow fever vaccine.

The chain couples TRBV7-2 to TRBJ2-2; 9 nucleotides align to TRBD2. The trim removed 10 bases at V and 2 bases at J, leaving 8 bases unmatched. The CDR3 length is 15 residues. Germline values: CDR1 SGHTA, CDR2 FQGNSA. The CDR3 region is CANGVSGGNTGELFF. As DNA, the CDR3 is TGTGCCAACGGCGTTAGCGGGGGAAACACCGGGGAGCTGTTTTTT.

CDR3 in DNA: TGTGCCAGCAGCCAAGCTGGACAGGGGGGGGTGAAGGAGTCGTTCGGCTACACCTTC. Residues: CASSQAGQGGVKESFGYTF. This chain connects TRBV14 to TRBJ1-2; 10 nucleotides align to TRBD1. V gave up 1 base and J gave up 8 bases; unmatched junction bases: 19. Germline CDR1 and CDR2: SGHDN and FVKESK. The CDR3 covers 19 residues.

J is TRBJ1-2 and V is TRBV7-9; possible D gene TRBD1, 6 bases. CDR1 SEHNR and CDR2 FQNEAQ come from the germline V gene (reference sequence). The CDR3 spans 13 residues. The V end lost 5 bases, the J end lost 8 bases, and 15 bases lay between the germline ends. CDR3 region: CASSQYTGLGYTF. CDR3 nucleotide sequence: TGTGCCAGCAGCCAATATACAGGGCTCGGCTACACCTTC.

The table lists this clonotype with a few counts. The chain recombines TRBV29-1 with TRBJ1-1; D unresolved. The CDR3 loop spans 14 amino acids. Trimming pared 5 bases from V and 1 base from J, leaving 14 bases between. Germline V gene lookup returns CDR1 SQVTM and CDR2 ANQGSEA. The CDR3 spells CSVYYDGSNTEAFF. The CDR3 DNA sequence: TGCAGCGTTTATTACGATGGGTCGAACACTGAAGCTTTCTTT.

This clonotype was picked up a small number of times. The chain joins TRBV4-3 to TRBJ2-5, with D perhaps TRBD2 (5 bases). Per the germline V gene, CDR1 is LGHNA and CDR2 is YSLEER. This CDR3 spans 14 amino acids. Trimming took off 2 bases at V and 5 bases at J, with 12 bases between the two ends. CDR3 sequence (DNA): TGCGCCAGCAGCCAAAGCGGTCGCGGGGAGACCCAGTACTTC. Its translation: CASSQSGRGETQYF.

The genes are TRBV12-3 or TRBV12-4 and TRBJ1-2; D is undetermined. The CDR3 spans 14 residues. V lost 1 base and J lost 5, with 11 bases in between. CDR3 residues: CASSLVGMGYGYTF. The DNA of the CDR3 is TGTGCCAGCAGTTTAGTTGGGATGGGGTATGGCTACACCTTC.

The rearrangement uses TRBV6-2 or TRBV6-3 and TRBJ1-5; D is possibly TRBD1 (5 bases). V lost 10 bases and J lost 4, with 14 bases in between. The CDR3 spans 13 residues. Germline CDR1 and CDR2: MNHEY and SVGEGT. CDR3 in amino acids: CATEKGENQPQHF. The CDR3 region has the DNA TGTGCCACCGAAAAAGGGGAGAATCAGCCCCAGCATTTT.

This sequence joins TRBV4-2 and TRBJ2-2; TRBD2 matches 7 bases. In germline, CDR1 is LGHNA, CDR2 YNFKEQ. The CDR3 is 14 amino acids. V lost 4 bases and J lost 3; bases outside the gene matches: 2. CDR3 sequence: CASSLGLHTGELFF. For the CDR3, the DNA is TGTGCCAGCAGCCTGGGACTACACACCGGGGAGCTGTTTTTT.

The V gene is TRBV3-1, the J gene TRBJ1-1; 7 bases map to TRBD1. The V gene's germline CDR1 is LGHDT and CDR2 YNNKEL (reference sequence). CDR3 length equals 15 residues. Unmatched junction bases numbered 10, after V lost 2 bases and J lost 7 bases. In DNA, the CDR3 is TGTGCCAGCAGCCAACCGGGTGGCAGGGGGAATGAAGCTTTCTTT. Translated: CASSQPGGRGNEAFF.

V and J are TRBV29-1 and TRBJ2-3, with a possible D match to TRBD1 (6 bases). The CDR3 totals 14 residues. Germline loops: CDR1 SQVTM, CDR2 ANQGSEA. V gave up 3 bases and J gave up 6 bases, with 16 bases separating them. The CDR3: CSVEELGRGDTQYF. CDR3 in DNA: TGCAGCGTTGAGGAACTCGGTAGGGGGGATACGCAGTATTTT.

The DNA for the CDR3 is TGCAGCGTTGAACGGCAGGATCCCTACAATGAGCAGTTCTTC. Protein sequence: CSVERQDPYNEQFF. The J gene is TRBJ2-1, the V gene TRBV29-1; D not resolved. The CDR3 runs to 14 residues. In germline, CDR1 is SQVTM, CDR2 ANQGSEA. V was pared by 2 bases and J by 2 bases, with 10 bases between.

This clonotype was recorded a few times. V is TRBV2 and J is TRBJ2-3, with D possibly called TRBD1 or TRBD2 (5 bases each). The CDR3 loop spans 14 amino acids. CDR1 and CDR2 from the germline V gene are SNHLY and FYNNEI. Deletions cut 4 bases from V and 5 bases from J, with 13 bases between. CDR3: CASSGQRRGDTQYF. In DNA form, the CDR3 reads TGTGCCAGCAGTGGACAGCGGCGAGGAGATACGCAGTATTTT.

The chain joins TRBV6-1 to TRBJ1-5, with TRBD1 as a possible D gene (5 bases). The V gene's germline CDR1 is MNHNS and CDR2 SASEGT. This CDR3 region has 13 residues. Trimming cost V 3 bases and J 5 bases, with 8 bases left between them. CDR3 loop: CASSEGPHQPQHF. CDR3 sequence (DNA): TGTGCCAGCAGTGAGGGGCCCCATCAGCCCCAGCATTTT.

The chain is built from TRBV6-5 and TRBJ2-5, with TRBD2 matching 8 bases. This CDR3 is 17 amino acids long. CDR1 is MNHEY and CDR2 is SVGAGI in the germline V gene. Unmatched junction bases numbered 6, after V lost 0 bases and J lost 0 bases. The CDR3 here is CASSYSGTSHYQETQYF. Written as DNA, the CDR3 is TGTGCCAGCAGTTACTCAGGGACTAGTCATTACCAAGAGACCCAGTACTTC.

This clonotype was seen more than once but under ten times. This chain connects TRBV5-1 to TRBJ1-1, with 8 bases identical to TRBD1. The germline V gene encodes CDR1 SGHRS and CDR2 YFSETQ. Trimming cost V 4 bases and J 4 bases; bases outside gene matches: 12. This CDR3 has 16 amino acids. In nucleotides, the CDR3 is TGCGCCAGCAGCCCCCAGACAGGGGTTTTGGTCACTGAAGCTTTCTTT. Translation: CASSPQTGVLVTEAFF. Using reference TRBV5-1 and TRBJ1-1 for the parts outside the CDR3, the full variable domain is KAGVTQTPRYLIKTRGQQVTLSCSPISGHRSVSWYQQTPGQGLQFLFEYFSETQRNKGNFPGRFSGRQFSNSRSEMNVSTLELGDSALYLCASSPQTGVLVTEAFFGQGTRLTVV.

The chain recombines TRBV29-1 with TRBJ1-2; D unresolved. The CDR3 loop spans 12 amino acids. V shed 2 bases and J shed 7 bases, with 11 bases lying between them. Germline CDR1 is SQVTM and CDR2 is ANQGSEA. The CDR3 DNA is TGCAGCGTTGAAAAGCCGGGTGGTGGCTACACCTTC. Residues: CSVEKPGGGYTF.

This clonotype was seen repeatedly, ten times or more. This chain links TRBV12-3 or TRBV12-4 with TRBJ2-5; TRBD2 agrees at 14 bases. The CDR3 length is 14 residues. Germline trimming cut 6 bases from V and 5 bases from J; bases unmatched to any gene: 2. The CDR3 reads CASRTSGGGETQYF. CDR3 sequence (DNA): TGTGCCAGCAGGACTAGCGGGGGGGGCGAGACCCAGTACTTC.

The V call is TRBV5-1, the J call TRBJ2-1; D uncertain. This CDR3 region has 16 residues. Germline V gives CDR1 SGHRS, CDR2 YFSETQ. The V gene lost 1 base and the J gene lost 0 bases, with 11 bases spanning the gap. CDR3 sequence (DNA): TGCGCCAGCAGCTTGTTCGGCAGGCCCTCCTACAATGAGCAGTTCTTC. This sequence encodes CASSLFGRPSYNEQFF.

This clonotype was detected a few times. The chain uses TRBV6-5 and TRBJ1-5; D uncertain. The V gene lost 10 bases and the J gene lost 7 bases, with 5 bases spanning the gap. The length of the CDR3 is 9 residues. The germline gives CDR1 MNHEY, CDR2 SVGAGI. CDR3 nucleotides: TGTGCCATATCGCAGCCCCAGCATTTT. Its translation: CAISQPQHF.

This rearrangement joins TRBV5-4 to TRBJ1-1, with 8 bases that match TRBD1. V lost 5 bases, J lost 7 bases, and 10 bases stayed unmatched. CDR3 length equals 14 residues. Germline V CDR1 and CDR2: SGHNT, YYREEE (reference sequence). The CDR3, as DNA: TGTGCCAGCAGAGTGGCAGGGGGCGGAATTGAAGCTTTCTTT. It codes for CASRVAGGGIEAFF.

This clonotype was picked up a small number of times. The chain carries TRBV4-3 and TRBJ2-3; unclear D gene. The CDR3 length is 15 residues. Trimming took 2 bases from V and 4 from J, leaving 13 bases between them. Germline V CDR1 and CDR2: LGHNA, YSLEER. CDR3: CASSQNRLGADTQYF. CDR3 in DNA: TGCGCCAGCAGCCAAAACCGGTTAGGTGCAGATACGCAGTATTTT.

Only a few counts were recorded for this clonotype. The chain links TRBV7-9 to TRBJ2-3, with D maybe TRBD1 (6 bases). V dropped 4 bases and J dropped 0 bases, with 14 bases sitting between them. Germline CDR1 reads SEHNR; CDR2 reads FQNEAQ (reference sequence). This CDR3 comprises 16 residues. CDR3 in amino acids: CASSSRVGGSTDTQYF. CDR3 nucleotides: TGTGCCAGCAGCTCCCGAGTTGGGGGCAGCACAGATACGCAGTATTTT.

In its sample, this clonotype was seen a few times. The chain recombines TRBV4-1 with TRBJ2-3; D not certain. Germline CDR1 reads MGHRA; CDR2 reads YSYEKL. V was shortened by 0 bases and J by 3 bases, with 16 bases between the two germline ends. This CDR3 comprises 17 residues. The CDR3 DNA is TGCGCCAGCAGCCAAGAAAAACGGCTTGGCGGAACAGATACGCAGTATTTT. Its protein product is CASSQEKRLGGTDTQYF.

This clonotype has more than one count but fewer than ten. The CDR3: CASSRDASSGNTIYF. CDR3 DNA: TGTGCCAGCAGTCGGGACGCCAGCTCTGGAAACACCATATATTTT. The gene calls are TRBV27 and TRBJ1-3, with TRBD1 as a possible D gene (5 bases). Trimming stripped 5 bases from V and 0 bases from J, with 11 bases between. CDR1 and CDR2 from the germline V gene are MNHEY and SMNVEV (reference sequence). This CDR3 region has 15 residues.